These 19 T cell receptor beta chains were all obtained from the same sample, sequenced in a study of T cells after yellow fever vaccination. TCRdb reanalysed the 5' RACE reads using MiXCR and keeps one entry per CDR3 protein. The table includes hundreds of thousands of distinct CDR3 sequences, roughly 3.5% detected once. Sequenced here: PBMCs, sampled on the day of the yellow fever booster vaccination. All receptors derive from a young man who received the YFV17D yellow fever vaccine.

This clonotype has a handful of counts. The J gene is TRBJ2-6, the V gene TRBV4-1; no clear D gene. The germline CDR1 and CDR2 sequences are MGHRA and YSYEKL. Trimming pared 4 bases from V and 4 bases from J, leaving 11 bases between. The CDR3 consists of 15 residues. CDR3 bases: TGCGCCAGCAGCCGACGGGCGGACGGGGCCAACGTCCTGACTTTC. As protein: CASSRRADGANVLTF.

This clonotype came up many times. This chain joins TRBV5-1 and TRBJ2-3; a weak D match, TRBD1 (6 bases). CDR1 is SGHRS, CDR2 YFSETQ, per germline. The CDR3 has 15 residues. The V end was cut by 0 bases, the J end by 1 base, with 9 bases between. The CDR3 sequence: CASSLATGGTDTQYF. As DNA, the CDR3 is TGCGCCAGCAGCTTGGCGACAGGTGGCACAGATACGCAGTATTTT.

V is TRBV11-2 and J is TRBJ1-5, with a possible D match to TRBD1 (6 bases). The CDR3 extends over 14 amino acids. Germline values: CDR1 SGHAT, CDR2 FQNNGV. Deletions cut 0 bases from V and 10 bases from J, with 13 bases between. CDR3 amino acids: CASSLDRTVEPQHF. CDR3 coding DNA: TGTGCCAGCAGCTTAGATCGGACAGTAGAACCCCAGCATTTT.

This chain joins TRBV7-2 and TRBJ1-2; D is unresolved. The CDR3 length is 15 residues. Trimming removed 0 bases from V and 2 bases from J, with 10 bases in between. Germline CDR1 SGHTA, CDR2 FQGNSA. DNA of the CDR3: TGTGCCAGCAGCTTAGCGGTGGGAGGGAACTATGGCTACACCTTC. Protein sequence: CASSLAVGGNYGYTF.

This clonotype was found many times. The V call is TRBV18, the J call TRBJ2-5; D ambiguous. Germline V gene sequence: CDR1 KGHSH, CDR2 LQKENI. Trimming took 0 bases from V and 2 from J, leaving 4 bases between them. The CDR3 contains 13 residues. In nucleotides, the CDR3 is TGTGCCAGCTCACCACCAGGACAAGAGACCCAGTACTTC. The encoded protein is CASSPPGQETQYF.

This clonotype occurred a few times. V is TRBV12-3 or TRBV12-4 and J is TRBJ1-6, with 7 bases that match TRBD1. The CDR3 sequence is 15 residues long. Germline trimming cut 7 bases from V and 2 bases from J; bases unmatched to any gene: 5. As DNA, the CDR3 is TGTGCCAGCACCGGGACAGCAGCCTATAATTCACCCCTCCACTTT. It yields the protein CASTGTAAYNSPLHF.

This clonotype was seen a few times. The rearrangement uses TRBV10-3 and TRBJ2-5; D not resolved. CDR3 size: 13 residues. Per the germline V gene, CDR1 is ENHRY and CDR2 is SYGVKD. The V end was cut by 2 bases, the J end by 5 bases, with 9 bases between. DNA of the CDR3: TGTGCCATCAGTGAGGGCAGTTGGGAGACCCAGTACTTC. This codes for CAISEGSWETQYF.

Ten or more counts support this clonotype. The rearrangement joins TRBV7-3 to TRBJ2-1; 7 nucleotides align to TRBD1. Trimming at V came to 8 bases and at J to 7 bases, leaving 2 bases not matched to a gene. Per the germline V gene, CDR1 is SGHTA and CDR2 is FQGTGA. CDR3 size: 11 residues. The CDR3 loop reads CASSGGNEQFF. DNA for the CDR3: TGTGCCAGCTCAGGGGGTAATGAGCAGTTCTTC. Complete variable domain (other parts from reference TRBV7-3 and TRBJ2-1): GAGVSQTPSNKVTEKGKYVELRCDPISGHTALYWYRQSLGQGPEFLIYFQGTGAADDSGLPNDRFFAVRPEGSVSTLKIQRTERGDSAVYLCASSGGNEQFFGPGTRLTVL.

This clonotype was found many times. The chain recombines TRBV5-1 with TRBJ2-4; 11 bases line up with TRBD2. The V gene end was trimmed by 3 bases and the J gene end by 6 bases; junction bases not matched to a gene: 2. The germline V gene encodes CDR1 SGHRS and CDR2 YFSETQ. The CDR3 spans 14 residues. As DNA, the CDR3 is TGCGCCAGCAGCTCCGGGACTAGCGGAAACATTCAGTACTTC. Protein sequence: CASSSGTSGNIQYF.

In this sample, this clonotype turned up many times. The genes are TRBV29-1 and TRBJ1-1; D unclear. In germline, CDR1 is SQVTM, CDR2 ANQGSEA. V lost 1 base and J lost 0, with 9 bases in between. The CDR3 is 14 residues long. CDR3 DNA: TGCAGCGTTGAAGGACGTTTCATGAACACTGAAGCTTTCTTT. This codes for CSVEGRFMNTEAFF.

There are many counts of this clonotype. The chain couples TRBV15 to TRBJ2-3; D is unresolved. The V gene's germline CDR1 is LNHNV and CDR2 YYDKDF (reference sequence). The germline V and J ends were trimmed by 0 bases and 5 bases, with 9 bases remaining between them. The CDR3 consists of 14 residues. The CDR3 here is CATSRDGVGDTQYF. CDR3 nucleotide sequence: TGTGCCACCAGCAGAGATGGCGTGGGAGATACGCAGTATTTT.

The sample holds many counts of this clonotype. This chain joins TRBV11-2 and TRBJ2-2, with TRBD2 matching over 13 bases. Germline values: CDR1 SGHAT, CDR2 FQNNGV. The CDR3 has 17 amino acids. V trimming: 1 base; J trimming: 6 bases; junction bases outside the gene matches: 5. The CDR3 is CASSLARGLAGAGELFF. CDR3 DNA: TGTGCCAGCAGCTTAGCCCGCGGACTAGCGGGGGCCGGGGAGCTGTTTTTT.

This clonotype was recorded many times. The chain links TRBV4-3 to TRBJ2-1, with 11 bases identical to TRBD2. Germline CDR1 reads LGHNA; CDR2 reads YSLEER. This CDR3 is 15 amino acids long. The V gene end was trimmed by 4 bases and the J gene end by 4 bases; junction bases not matched to a gene: 3. The CDR3 nucleotides read TGCGCCAGCAGCCCGGGACTAGCGGTTTACAATGAGCAGTTCTTC. Its translation: CASSPGLAVYNEQFF.

The chain combines TRBV10-3 with TRBJ1-6; 10 nucleotides match TRBD1. V shed 7 bases and J 8 bases; nucleotides not matched to a gene: 2. The CDR3 covers 13 residues. Germline CDR1 is ENHRY and CDR2 is SYGVKD. In DNA, the CDR3 is TGTGCCATCACCGGGACAGGGGATTCACCCCTCCACTTT. Its translation is CAITGTGDSPLHF.

This clonotype was counted many times. V is TRBV7-2 and J is TRBJ2-1; 8 nucleotides line up with TRBD2. The V and J ends lost 1 base and 5 bases, in that order; junction bases with no gene match: 7. This CDR3 region has 16 residues. Germline-derived CDR1 and CDR2 are SGHTA and FQGNSA. The CDR3 DNA reads TGTGCCAGCAGCTTAGGGTCGGGGGGGTTGAACAATGAGCAGTTCTTC. Protein sequence: CASSLGSGGLNNEQFF.

This clonotype was seen repeatedly, ten times or more. The genes are TRBV5-1 and TRBJ2-5; 10 bases align to TRBD1. After removal of 4 bases from V and 5 bases from J, the junction contained 5 bases not matched to a gene. The CDR3 loop spans 14 amino acids. Germline CDR1 SGHRS, CDR2 YFSETQ. The CDR3 coding sequence is TGCGCCAGCAGCCTGACAGGGGGCCGGGAGACCCAGTACTTC. Amino acids: CASSLTGGRETQYF.

Many counts were recorded for this clonotype. The chain combines TRBV6-5 with TRBJ2-7; possible D gene TRBD1, 6 bases. Germline V lookup: CDR1 MNHEY, CDR2 SVGAGI. The V end lost 6 bases, the J end lost 6 bases, and 12 bases lay between the germline ends. The CDR3 runs to 12 residues. CDR3 coding DNA: TGTGCCAGCAGACATACAGGGACCGAGCAGTACGTC. Translated: CASRHTGTEQYV.

This clonotype has ten or more counts. The chain recombines TRBV19 with TRBJ2-1; 7 bases agree with TRBD1. The CDR3 loop spans 13 amino acids. Germline CDR1 LNHDA, CDR2 SQIVND (reference sequence). After removal of 4 bases from V and 7 bases from J, the junction contained 4 bases not matched to a gene. DNA for the CDR3: TGTGCCAGTAGTAGGGTGGGACAGAATGAGCAGTTCTTC. As protein: CASSRVGQNEQFF.

This clonotype was seen only a few times. The chain employs TRBV12-3 or TRBV12-4 and TRBJ1-2, with D tentatively TRBD1 (6 bases). The CDR3 consists of 14 residues. The germline V and J ends were trimmed by 7 bases and 4 bases, with 16 bases remaining between them. CDR3 amino acids: CASTGLRGAYGYTF. CDR3 DNA: TGTGCCAGCACCGGTCTTAGGGGGGCCTATGGCTACACCTTC.